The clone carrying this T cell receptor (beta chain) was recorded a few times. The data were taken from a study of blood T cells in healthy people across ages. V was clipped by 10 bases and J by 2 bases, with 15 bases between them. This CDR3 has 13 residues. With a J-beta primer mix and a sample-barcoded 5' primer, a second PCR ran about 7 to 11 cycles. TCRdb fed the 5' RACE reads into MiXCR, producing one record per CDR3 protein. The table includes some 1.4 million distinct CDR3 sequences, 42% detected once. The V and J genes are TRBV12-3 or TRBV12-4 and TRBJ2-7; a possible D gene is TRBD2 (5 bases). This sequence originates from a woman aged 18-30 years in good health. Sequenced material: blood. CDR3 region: CANMEENPYEQYF. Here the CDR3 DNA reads TGTGCCAACATGGAGGAGAACCCCTACGAGCAGTACTTC.